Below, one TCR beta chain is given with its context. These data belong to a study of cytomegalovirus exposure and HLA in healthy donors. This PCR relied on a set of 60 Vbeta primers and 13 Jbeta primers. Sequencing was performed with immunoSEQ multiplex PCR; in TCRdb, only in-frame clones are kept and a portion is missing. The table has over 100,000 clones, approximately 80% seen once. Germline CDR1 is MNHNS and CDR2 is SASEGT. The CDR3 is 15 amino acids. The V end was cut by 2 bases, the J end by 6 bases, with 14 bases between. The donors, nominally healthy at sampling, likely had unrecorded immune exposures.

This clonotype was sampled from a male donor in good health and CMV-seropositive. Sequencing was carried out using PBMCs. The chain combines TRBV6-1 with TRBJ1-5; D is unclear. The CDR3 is CASSEFGRVGQPQHF. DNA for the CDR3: TGTGCCAGCAGTGAATTTGGTCGGGTCGGTCAGCCCCAGCATTTT.